This note documents a single T cell receptor (beta chain) sequence. Compared with germline, one end of the junction differs, possibly owing to a read error. The data were obtained in a study of blood T cell repertoires in COVID-19. Study-level information: Whether acute or convalescent, the COVID-19 samples came from the United States, Italy and Spain. The cDNA or gDNA used as material had been derived from T cells, B-cell-depleted T cells, or PBMCs.

The germline CDR1 and CDR2 sequences are SNHLY and FYNNEI. The CDR3 runs to 14 residues. In the original workflow: Nucleated cell number was recorded as an estimate derived from reference gene primer amplification. Only in-frame clones appear in the TCRdb table, and some are missing; sequencing was by immunoSEQ multiplex PCR. D and trimming come from the DNA, and the V and J calls and clone size come from that table. The table records approximately 100,000 clones, 85% of them present only once. This receptor was identified in a woman in her seventies with active or convalescent COVID-19. This chain links TRBV2 with TRBJ2-7; a possible D gene is TRBD1 (5 bases). Sequenced: peripheral blood. The CDR3 DNA reads TGTGCCAGCGGTGAGACAGCGCGCTCCTACGAGCAGTACTTC. It translates to CASGETARSYEQYF.